A selection of T cell receptor beta chains follows, all from one sample in a study of T cell repertoires in cytomegalovirus infection. TCRdb recomputed calls from the reads with MiXCR, one row per CDR3 protein. Of more than 250,000 distinct CDR3 sequences in the sample, roughly an eighth are singletons; the top ten hold around 8.7%. Sequenced: PBMCs. Receptors were obtained from a human donor in good health (CMV status not recorded). Some clones in this sample may be carry-over from other donors' samples. Both conserved end residues are part of each CDR3. D genes are given only for firm matches. The size of a clone is reported for some rows only, either as once, few or many, or as a class for expanded clones.

v_call	clone_size	d_call	j_call	cdr3_nt	cdr3_aa
TRBV5-5	few	-	TRBJ1-1	TGTGCCAGCAGCTTGGTCGGCAGATACAACACTGAAGCTTTCTTT	CASSLVGRYNTEAFF
TRBV7-6	-	-	TRBJ1-1	TGTGCCAGCAGCTTAGTTAGGGTGCGCACTGAAGCTTTCTTT	CASSLVRVRTEAFF
TRBV12-3/TRBV12-4	-	TRBD2	TRBJ2-3	TGTGCCAGCAGTCGGGGAGGTAGCGGGGTAACAGATACGCAGTATTTT	CASSRGGSGVTDTQYF
TRBV7-3	few	TRBD2	TRBJ2-1	TGTGCCAGCAGCTTCGGGCGGGGGGGCCTCAATGAGCAGTTCTTC	CASSFGRGGLNEQFF
TRBV7-2	many	-	TRBJ2-7	TGTGCCAGCAGCTTAGCGGAGGGCGGGTACGAGCAGTACTTC	CASSLAEGGYEQYF
TRBV2	few	-	TRBJ2-4	TGTGCCAGCACCAATGATATCTCCAGGGCGGCCAAAAACATTCAGTACTTC	CASTNDISRAAKNIQYF
TRBV5-1	few	TRBD1	TRBJ1-1	TGCGCCAGCAGCTCTCGACAGGGGGCAAGTCTGGGGCGCACTGAAGCTTTCTTT	CASSSRQGASLGRTEAFF
TRBV25-1	few	-	TRBJ2-7	TGTGCCAGCAGTGAAGCTCGGGGTCCCTACGAGCAGTACTTC	CASSEARGPYEQYF
TRBV12-3/TRBV12-4	many	-	TRBJ1-1	TGTGCCAGCAGTTTGGAGTTATTGACTGAAGCTTTCTTT	CASSLELLTEAFF
TRBV28	-	-	TRBJ1-5	TGTGCCAGCAAAGTTGGGGGGACCCTAGGGCCATATAGCAATCAGCCCCAGCATTTT	CASKVGGTLGPYSNQPQHF
TRBV18	-	-	TRBJ1-1	TGTGCCAGCTCACCCGCCGGACAGAACACTGAAGCTTTCTTT	CASSPAGQNTEAFF
TRBV20-1	many	TRBD2	TRBJ2-3	TGCAGTTCAAAACCAGCGGGGATCACAGATACGCAGTATTTT	CSSKPAGITDTQYF
TRBV9	-	-	TRBJ1-3	TGTGCCAGCAGCGCTGCTGGAAACACCATATATTTT	CASSAAGNTIYF
TRBV6-5	few	-	TRBJ2-1	TGTGCCAGCAACGGGGGGCGCTCCTACAATGAGCAGTTCTTC	CASNGGRSYNEQFF
TRBV7-9	many	-	TRBJ1-3	TGTGCCAGCAGCTCAACAGGGAAAGGAGACACCATATATTTT	CASSSTGKGDTIYF
TRBV10-3	-	-	TRBJ2-3	TGTGCCATCAGTGAGAGGCAAGAAACTAGCACAGATACGCAGTATTTT	CAISERQETSTDTQYF
TRBV25-1	many	-	TRBJ2-2	TGTGCCAGCAGTGAAATTAGAACAGGTCCCGGGGAGCTGTTTTTT	CASSEIRTGPGELFF
TRBV29-1	-	-	TRBJ2-7	TGCAGCTTCCTAAGGGGCTGGGGAAACGAGCAGTACTTC	CSFLRGWGNEQYF
TRBV7-9	-	TRBD2	TRBJ2-7	TGTGCCAGCAGCTTCGGACTAGCGGGGGGCCGGGCCTACGAGCAGTACTTC	CASSFGLAGGRAYEQYF
TRBV29-1	many	TRBD2	TRBJ2-2	TGCAGCGCGGCAGAAGCGGGAGCAAACACCGGGGAGCTGTTTTTT	CSAAEAGANTGELFF
TRBV7-2	many	-	TRBJ1-2	TGTGCCAGCAGCTTAGAATTGGGGCGGAACTATGGCTACACCTTC	CASSLELGRNYGYTF
TRBV7-2	many	-	TRBJ2-7	TGTGCCAGCAGCTTAGCGGGCGCAGGGCAGCAGTACTTC	CASSLAGAGQQYF
TRBV11-3	many	TRBD2	TRBJ2-1	TGTGCCAGCAGCCAAGCGGGAGGGGAGCAGTTCTTC	CASSQAGGEQFF
TRBV7-2	many	-	TRBJ1-1	TGTGCCAGCAGCTTTGTTGGAGTTTTGAACACTGAAGCTTTCTTT	CASSFVGVLNTEAFF
TRBV20-1	few	-	TRBJ1-2	TGCAGTGCTAGAGATCGAGGTTTGGATGGCTACACCTTC	CSARDRGLDGYTF
TRBV10-3	few	-	TRBJ1-4	TGTGCCATCAGGGGATATGCAACTAATGAAAAACTGTTTTTT	CAIRGYATNEKLFF
TRBV7-9	many	-	TRBJ2-5	TGTGCCAGCAGCCAGCGGCGGGCGGTCGGCGAGACCCAGTACTTC	CASSQRRAVGETQYF
TRBV7-9	many	-	TRBJ1-1	TGTGCCAGCAGCTTAAGTTCGGGGCGAGTTGAAGCTTTCTTT	CASSLSSGRVEAFF